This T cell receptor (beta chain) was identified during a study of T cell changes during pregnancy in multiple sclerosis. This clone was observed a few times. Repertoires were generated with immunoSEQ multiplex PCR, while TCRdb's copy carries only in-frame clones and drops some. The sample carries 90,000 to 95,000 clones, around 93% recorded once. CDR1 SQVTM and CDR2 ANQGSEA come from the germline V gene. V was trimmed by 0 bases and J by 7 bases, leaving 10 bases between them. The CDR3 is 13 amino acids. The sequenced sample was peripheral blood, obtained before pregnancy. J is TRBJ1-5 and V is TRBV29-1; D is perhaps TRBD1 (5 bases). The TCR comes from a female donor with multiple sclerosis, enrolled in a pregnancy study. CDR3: CSVEEGPGQPQHF. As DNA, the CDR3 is TGCAGCGTTGAAGAAGGGCCAGGGCAGCCCCAGCATTTT.